The T cell receptor (beta chain) described here comes from a study of T cells expressing NK-cell markers. Production of TCR beta cDNA relied on 5'RACE template switching with UMIs. TCRdb re-called the 5' RACE reads, yielding one record per CDR3 amino acid sequence without DNA. In total, the table holds roughly 390,000 distinct CDR3 sequences. Germline values: CDR1 DFQATT, CDR2 SNEGSKA (reference sequence). This CDR3 has 14 residues. This sequence joins TRBV20-1 and TRBJ1-2. Sequencing was carried out using blood T cells: a sorted CD56 or NKG2C T cell subset, CD4+ or CD8+ T cells, or bulk PBMC T cells (not recorded which). This receptor was identified in a woman aged 50 to 60 in good health. The CDR3: CSAEGHNSNYGYTF.